These 31 T cell receptor beta chains were sequenced from one sample in a study of cytomegalovirus exposure and HLA in healthy donors. The PCR was carried out with 60 Vbeta primers and 13 Jbeta primers. The data were produced by immunoSEQ multiplex PCR, yet TCRdb's version contains in-frame clones alone and is incomplete. Altogether roughly 100,000 clones are present, around a tenth being singletons, with the ten largest covering less than 6%. The sample was PBMCs. All receptors derive from a man aged 35-49 years in good health and CMV-seropositive.

This clone was observed a handful of times. The CDR3 here is CASSVGLAGYYEQYF. The CDR3 nucleotides are TGTGCCAGCAGCGTGGGCCTAGCGGGATACTACGAGCAGTACTTC. The chain employs TRBV5-4 and TRBJ2-7; 9 positions match TRBD2. V trimming: 4 bases; J trimming: 3 bases; junction bases outside the gene matches: 8. In germline, CDR1 is SGHNT, CDR2 YYREEE (reference sequence). The CDR3 is made up of 15 amino acids.

The chain carries TRBV5-6 and TRBJ1-2; D is unclear. The CDR3 runs to 12 residues. V lost 5 bases and J lost 3, with 8 bases in between. Germline CDR1 is SGHDT and CDR2 is YYEEEE. The CDR3, as DNA: TGTGCCAGCAGTCTAAGCTACTATGGCTACACCTTC. This encodes CASSLSYYGYTF.

There are a few counts of this clone. The chain employs TRBV10-3 and TRBJ1-2, with D possibly being TRBD1 (6 bases). Trimming took 3 bases from V and 4 from J, leaving 12 bases between them. This CDR3 has 14 amino acids. Germline CDR1 reads ENHRY; CDR2 reads SYGVKD. The chain's CDR3 is CAISDPRGVYGYTF. CDR3 in DNA: TGTGCCATCAGTGACCCCAGGGGTGTCTATGGCTACACCTTC.

The rearrangement joins TRBV19 to TRBJ2-7, with 9 bases aligning to TRBD1. After removal of 5 bases from V and 6 bases from J, the junction contained 8 bases not matched to a gene. There are 14 residues in the CDR3. Germline values: CDR1 LNHDA, CDR2 SQIVND (reference sequence). DNA of the CDR3: TGTGCCAGTAGTGGCCACAGGGGGCTGGGCGAGCAGTACTTC. The encoded protein is CASSGHRGLGEQYF. The full variable domain, its missing parts supplied by reference TRBV19 and TRBJ2-7, is DGGITQSPKYLFRKEGQNVTLSCEQNLNHDAMYWYRQDPGQGLRLIYYSQIVNDFQKGDIAEGYSVSREKKESFPLTVTSAQKNPTAFYLCASSGHRGLGEQYFGPGTRLTVT.

The gene calls are TRBV29-1 and TRBJ2-1; a weak D match, TRBD2 (5 bases). Trimming cost V 8 bases and J 0 bases, with 23 bases left between them. The V gene's germline CDR1 is SQVTM and CDR2 ANQGSEA. The CDR3 is 17 residues long. The CDR3 DNA follows: TGCAGCCCGAGAGGCGGGCTCGGCAGCCGCTCCTACAATGAGCAGTTCTTC. This sequence encodes CSPRGGLGSRSYNEQFF.

This sequence joins TRBV6-1 and TRBJ1-3; D is perhaps TRBD1 (6 bases). Germline V gene lookup returns CDR1 MNHNS and CDR2 SASEGT. The CDR3 is 17 amino acids. With 0 bases removed from V and 0 bases from J, the gap between germline ends came to 12 bases. CDR3 amino acids: CASSEARTVVSGNTIYF. DNA of the CDR3: TGTGCCAGCAGTGAAGCGAGGACAGTGGTCTCTGGAAACACCATATATTTT.

A few counts support this clone. The V call is TRBV7-9, the J call TRBJ2-4; tentative D call: TRBD2 (6 bases). The CDR3 is 16 residues long. Germline V gene lookup returns CDR1 SEHNR and CDR2 FQNEAQ (reference sequence). The ends were cut back, 5 bases at V and 1 base at J, with 15 bases in the middle. The CDR3 is CASSQPSGQAKNIQYF. The CDR3 DNA reads TGTGCCAGCAGCCAACCGAGCGGGCAGGCCAAAAACATTCAGTACTTC. The complete variable domain, with remaining parts taken from reference TRBV7-9 and TRBJ2-4, reads DTGVSQNPRHKITKRGQNVTFRCDPISEHNRLYWYRQTLGQGPEFLTYFQNEAQLEKSRLLSDRFSAERPKGSFSTLEIQRTEQGDSAMYLCASSQPSGQAKNIQYFGAGTRLSVL.

In its sample, this clone was seen a few times. The chain recombines TRBV27 with TRBJ2-7; the D gene is possibly TRBD2 (5 bases). Germline V gene sequence: CDR1 MNHEY, CDR2 SMNVEV (reference sequence). Trimming took off 0 bases at V and 3 bases at J, with 12 bases between the two ends. The CDR3 runs to 15 residues. For the CDR3, the DNA is TGTGCCAGCAGTTTATCGTTAGGCGGGCTCTACGAGCAGTACTTC. Translated: CASSLSLGGLYEQYF.

This clone showed up just a few times. The chain combines TRBV2 with TRBJ2-1; 9 nucleotides agree with TRBD2. The CDR3 is 14 amino acids. The V gene's germline CDR1 is SNHLY and CDR2 FYNNEI. V dropped 7 bases and J dropped 2; count of bases not matched to a gene: 3. The CDR3 here is CASKREAPYNEQFF. The DNA for the CDR3 is TGTGCCAGCAAGCGGGAGGCACCCTACAATGAGCAGTTCTTC.

CDR3 residues: CASSRRTSGSTDTQYF. The CDR3, as DNA: TGCGCCAGCAGCCGTAGGACTAGCGGGAGCACAGATACGCAGTATTTT. This rearrangement joins TRBV5-1 to TRBJ2-3; TRBD2 agrees at 11 bases. The CDR3 contains 16 residues. The J segment lost 0 bases and the V segment lost 4 bases, leaving 4 bases of the junction unmatched. CDR1 is SGHRS, CDR2 YFSETQ, per germline. The variable domain in full, with the rest retrieved from reference TRBV5-1 and TRBJ2-3, is KAGVTQTPRYLIKTRGQQVTLSCSPISGHRSVSWYQQTPGQGLQFLFEYFSETQRNKGNFPGRFSGRQFSNSRSEMNVSTLELGDSALYLCASSRRTSGSTDTQYFGPGTRLTVL.

Only a few counts were recorded for this clone. The DNA of the CDR3 is TGTGCCAGCAGACTCTTTGGGACTAGCGGGAGCTCCTACGAGCAGTACTTC. This translates into CASRLFGTSGSSYEQYF. This chain uses TRBV28 with TRBJ2-7; 14 bases fit TRBD2. V lost 6 bases to trimming and J lost 0 bases; unmatched junction nucleotides: 7. CDR3 length: 17 residues. CDR1 and CDR2 from the germline V gene are MDHEN and SYDVKM.

The rearrangement uses TRBV7-6 and TRBJ2-2, with D maybe TRBD1 (6 bases). The CDR3 is made up of 15 amino acids. The germline CDR1 and CDR2 sequences are SGHVS and FNYEAQ. Trimming cost V 5 bases and J 5 bases, with 15 bases left between them. CDR3 bases: TGTGCCAGCAGCCAGAAAGGGGGATGGACCGGGGAGCTGTTTTTT. This encodes CASSQKGGWTGELFF.

This clone was observed a handful of times. The chain joins TRBV7-3 to TRBJ2-2; D is unclear. This CDR3 is built from 13 residues. The germline V and J ends were trimmed by 5 bases and 0 bases, with 4 bases remaining between them. Germline V gene sequence: CDR1 SGHTA, CDR2 FQGTGA. DNA of the CDR3: TGTGCCAGCAGCGTCTCGAACACCGGGGAGCTGTTTTTT. Translating it yields CASSVSNTGELFF. The entire variable domain, with the rest obtained from reference TRBV7-3 and TRBJ2-2, is as follows: GAGVSQTPSNKVTEKGKYVELRCDPISGHTALYWYRQSLGQGPEFLIYFQGTGAADDSGLPNDRFFAVRPEGSVSTLKIQRTERGDSAVYLCASSVSNTGELFFGEGSRLTVL.

This sequence joins TRBV7-3 and TRBJ1-1; 8 nucleotides agree with TRBD1. CDR3 length: 13 amino acids. CDR1 is SGHTA and CDR2 is FQGTGA in the germline V gene. J gave up 1 base and V 5 bases, and 0 bases lay outside the gene matches. The CDR3 here is CASSGQGNTEAFF. In DNA, the CDR3 is TGTGCCAGCAGCGGACAGGGGAACACTGAAGCTTTCTTT.

V gene TRBV6-6 combines with J gene TRBJ1-3; no clear D gene. The germline gives CDR1 MNHNY, CDR2 SVGAGI (reference sequence). This CDR3 region has 10 residues. V was cut by 6 bases and J by 7 bases, with 4 bases left in between. CDR3 DNA sequence: TGTGCCAGCAGCTCGAACACCATATATTTT. Translation: CASSSNTIYF.

V usage is TRBV7-9 and J usage is TRBJ2-7; the D is unclear. Trimming removed 1 base from V and 0 bases from J, with 19 bases in between. Germline V gene sequence: CDR1 SEHNR, CDR2 FQNEAQ (reference sequence). The CDR3 is made up of 18 amino acids. CDR3 protein: CASSLVRQTRPLSYEQYF. The CDR3 DNA sequence: TGTGCCAGCAGCTTAGTACGGCAGACAAGACCCCTCTCCTACGAGCAGTACTTC.

The chain couples TRBV7-8 to TRBJ1-5, with no clear D. Germline loops: CDR1 SGHVS, CDR2 FQNEAQ. Between the trimmed V and J ends, which lost 1 base and 5 bases, there was a span of 21 bases. This CDR3 spans 18 amino acids. CDR3 DNA sequence: TGTGCCAGCAGCTTAGAGATAGTAGACACTCCTTACCATCAGCCCCAGCATTTT. It specifies CASSLEIVDTPYHQPQHF.

Concerning this clone: Other DNA sequences from this sample encode an identical CDR3 as well. The chain carries TRBV4-1 and TRBJ1-5; no definite D call. V lost 0 bases to trimming and J lost 3 bases, with 3 bases between them. The CDR3 runs 13 residues. Germline CDR1 and CDR2: MGHRA and YSYEKL. In DNA form, the CDR3 reads TGCGCCAGCAGCCAAGACATCAATCAGCCCCAGCATTTT. Its protein is CASSQDINQPQHF.

The genes are TRBV19 and TRBJ2-5; no reliable D call. The CDR3 length is 14 residues. CDR1 LNHDA and CDR2 SQIVND come from the germline V gene (reference sequence). Trimming took off 1 base at V and 8 bases at J, with 14 bases between the two ends. The CDR3: CASSIGGVKRTQYF. CDR3 DNA: TGTGCCAGTAGTATAGGCGGAGTCAAGAGAACCCAGTACTTC. The full variable domain, rest sourced from reference TRBV19 and TRBJ2-5, is DGGITQSPKYLFRKEGQNVTLSCEQNLNHDAMYWYRQDPGQGLRLIYYSQIVNDFQKGDIAEGYSVSREKKESFPLTVTSAQKNPTAFYLCASSIGGVKRTQYFGPGTRLLVL.

The chain carries TRBV25-1 and TRBJ2-2, with 7 positions matching TRBD1. The CDR3 is 16 amino acids. Germline trimming cut 8 bases from V and 0 bases from J; bases unmatched to any gene: 9. Germline CDR1 MGHDK, CDR2 SYGVNS. As DNA, the CDR3 is TGTGCCAGCTACCATCCCAGGGGGACGAACACCGGGGAGCTGTTTTTT. Encoded protein: CASYHPRGTNTGELFF.

This clone showed up just a few times. The gene calls are TRBV11-1 and TRBJ2-7, with D perhaps matching TRBD2 (6 bases). Per germline, CDR1 SGHAT and CDR2 FQDESV (reference sequence). Trimming stripped 6 bases from V and 5 bases from J, with 23 bases between. CDR3 size: 16 residues. The CDR3 DNA sequence: TGTGCCAGCAGACCGAGCGCGGGGTGGCTTGTGGACGAGCAGTACTTC. It is translated as CASRPSAGWLVDEQYF.

The chain joins TRBV13 to TRBJ2-1; 7 bases map to TRBD1. V was pared by 8 bases and J by 5 bases, with 3 bases of the junction left unmatched. The germline V gene has CDR1 PRHDT and CDR2 FYEKMQ (reference sequence). The CDR3 spans 12 residues. As DNA, the CDR3 is TGTGCCAGCGGGACAGCAAACAATGAGCAGTTCTTC. This sequence encodes CASGTANNEQFF. The complete variable domain, with remaining parts taken from reference TRBV13 and TRBJ2-1, reads AAGVIQSPRHLIKEKRETATLKCYPIPRHDTVYWYQQGPGQDPQFLISFYEKMQSDKGSIPDRFSAQQFSDYHSELNMSSLELGDSALYFCASGTANNEQFFGPGTRLTVL.

V usage is TRBV5-1 and J usage is TRBJ2-5; 7 positions agree with TRBD1. V dropped 3 bases and J dropped 4; count of bases not matched to a gene: 3. The V gene's germline CDR1 is SGHRS and CDR2 YFSETQ. The CDR3 loop spans 13 amino acids. CDR3 coding DNA: TGCGCCAGCAGCTACTACAGGGGAGAGACCCAGTACTTC. Its translation: CASSYYRGETQYF.

J is TRBJ2-1 and V is TRBV6-5; 13 bases are a match to TRBD2. The CDR3 has 15 residues. Germline V gives CDR1 MNHEY, CDR2 SVGAGI. The V and J ends lost 5 bases and 9 bases, in that order; junction bases with no gene match: 7. The CDR3 protein is CASSTRGTSGTEQFF. CDR3 bases: TGTGCCAGCAGTACGCGAGGGACTAGCGGGACTGAGCAGTTCTTC.

In its sample, this clone was seen a few times. This sequence joins TRBV9 and TRBJ2-1; TRBD2 matches at 12 bases. V trimming: 4 bases; J trimming: 4 bases; junction bases outside the gene matches: 9. The CDR3 is made up of 17 amino acids. CDR1 and CDR2 (germline): SGDLS, YYNGEE. Written as DNA, the CDR3 is TGTGCCAGCAGCCTCAAGACTAGCGGGAGCTCTTACAATGAGCAGTTCTTC. This translates into CASSLKTSGSSYNEQFF.

The chain is built from TRBV7-8 and TRBJ2-1, with 12 positions matching TRBD2. This CDR3 has 18 residues. The V and J ends lost 5 bases and 0 bases, in that order; junction bases with no gene match: 8. Per the germline V gene, CDR1 is SGHVS and CDR2 is FQNEAQ. The CDR3 sequence: CASSRPGLAGLSYNEQFF. The CDR3 nucleotides read TGTGCCAGCAGCAGACCGGGACTAGCGGGTCTCTCCTACAATGAGCAGTTCTTC.

A few counts support this clone. The V and J genes are TRBV19 and TRBJ1-1; D is ambiguous. The CDR3 runs 17 residues. V shed 4 bases and J shed 0 bases, with 18 bases lying between them. CDR1 and CDR2 (germline): LNHDA, SQIVND (reference sequence). This chain's CDR3 is CASSKGSGGRMNTEAFF. In DNA, the CDR3 is TGTGCCAGTAGTAAGGGCTCCGGAGGACGGATGAACACTGAAGCTTTCTTT. The entire variable domain, with the rest obtained from reference TRBV19 and TRBJ1-1, is as follows: DGGITQSPKYLFRKEGQNVTLSCEQNLNHDAMYWYRQDPGQGLRLIYYSQIVNDFQKGDIAEGYSVSREKKESFPLTVTSAQKNPTAFYLCASSKGSGGRMNTEAFFGQGTRLTVV.

The chain links TRBV7-9 to TRBJ2-1; 10 bases line up with TRBD2. The CDR3 length is 19 residues. Germline CDR1 is SEHNR and CDR2 is FQNEAQ (reference sequence). The V and J ends lost 1 base and 2 bases, in that order; junction bases with no gene match: 11. Here the CDR3 reads CASSLGYRVAGGTYNEQFF. The CDR3 region has the DNA TGTGCCAGCAGCTTAGGATATAGGGTAGCGGGAGGCACCTACAATGAGCAGTTCTTC. Combining the CDR3 with reference TRBV7-9 and TRBJ2-1 gives the whole variable domain DTGVSQNPRHKITKRGQNVTFRCDPISEHNRLYWYRQTLGQGPEFLTYFQNEAQLEKSRLLSDRFSAERPKGSFSTLEIQRTEQGDSAMYLCASSLGYRVAGGTYNEQFFGPGTRLTVL.

This clone was found many times. The chain couples TRBV6-4 to TRBJ2-2; the match to TRBD2 covers 12 bases. Germline CDR1 is MRHNA and CDR2 is SNTAGT. The CDR3 runs to 17 residues. With 8 bases clipped from V and 3 bases from J, the junction kept 10 bases outside the gene matches. The CDR3 DNA is TGTGCCAGCCGAGACAGTAGACTAGCGGGAGACACCGGGGAGCTGTTTTTT. Translating it yields CASRDSRLAGDTGELFF.

This clone was seen only a few times. V and J are TRBV28 and TRBJ1-2; 8 nucleotides align to TRBD1. The trim removed 8 bases at V and 8 bases at J, leaving 10 bases unmatched. Per the germline V gene, CDR1 is MDHEN and CDR2 is SYDVKM. The CDR3 spans 13 residues. The CDR3 DNA is TGTGCCAGCGGAACTCAGGGGGCGAGAGGCTACACCTTC. This codes for CASGTQGARGYTF.

This clone was seen more than once but under ten times. The gene calls are TRBV9 and TRBJ2-1; 9 bases agree with TRBD2. The CDR3 has 15 residues. Losses at the gene ends were 0 bases for V and 4 bases for J; bases not matched to a gene: 2. The V gene's germline CDR1 is SGDLS and CDR2 YYNGEE. CDR3 sequence (DNA): TGTGCCAGCAGCGTAGGACTAGCGGTTTACAATGAGCAGTTCTTC. It encodes CASSVGLAVYNEQFF.